These 30 T cell receptor beta chains originate from one sample sequenced in a study of CD8 T cells in Susac syndrome. RNA in amounts of roughly 0.45 to 1 ug was reverse transcribed with random hexamers. TCRdb reprocessed the immunoSEQ multiplex PCR reads via MiXCR and lists one record per CDR3 protein. The profile shows about 180,000 distinct CDR3 sequences, 85% to 95% of them singletons. Source material: CD8+ T cells from PBMCs. The receptors were sampled from a human donor with multiple sclerosis.

This clonotype was picked up a small number of times. This rearrangement joins TRBV7-9 to TRBJ2-7; 10 nucleotides align to TRBD1. V was pared by 6 bases and J by 1 base, with 6 bases of the junction left unmatched. CDR1 is SEHNR, CDR2 FQNEAQ, per germline (reference sequence). CDR3 length: 15 amino acids. DNA for the CDR3: TGTGCCAGCAGTTCTCCGGGACAGGGGTCCTACGAGCAGTACTTC. Its protein is CASSSPGQGSYEQYF.

The V call is TRBV29-1, the J call TRBJ2-7; D not certain. With 7 bases removed from V and 2 bases from J, the gap between germline ends came to 9 bases. This CDR3 is 11 amino acids long. From germline, CDR1 is SQVTM and CDR2 ANQGSEA. CDR3 loop: CSAETAYEQYF. The CDR3 DNA reads TGCAGCGCCGAAACGGCCTACGAGCAGTACTTC.

The V gene is TRBV9, the J gene TRBJ1-3; D is uncertain. The CDR3 has 14 amino acids. The V gene lost 4 bases and the J gene lost 0 bases, with 8 bases spanning the gap. Germline values: CDR1 SGDLS, CDR2 YYNGEE. CDR3 nucleotides: TGTGCCAGCAGCAAGGAAGGCTCTGGAAACACCATATATTTT. Translation: CASSKEGSGNTIYF.

The chain has TRBV5-1 and TRBJ2-7; D is possibly TRBD1 (6 bases). This CDR3 is built from 13 residues. Deletions cut 4 bases from V and 0 bases from J, with 8 bases between. CDR1 SGHRS and CDR2 YFSETQ come from the germline V gene. The CDR3 is CASSQGTSYEQYF. The CDR3 nucleotides read TGCGCCAGCAGCCAGGGGACCTCCTACGAGCAGTACTTC.

A few counts support this clonotype. The chain is built from TRBV7-2 and TRBJ1-2; possibly TRBD1 for D (6 bases). The CDR3 covers 15 residues. The germline V gene encodes CDR1 SGHTA and CDR2 FQGNSA. Trimming cost V 2 bases and J 4 bases, with 14 bases left between them. The CDR3 nucleotides are TGTGCCAGCAGCTTATTCCAGGGGCCCCTCTATGGCTACACCTTC. Its translation is CASSLFQGPLYGYTF.

The chain links TRBV29-1 to TRBJ1-1; D unresolved. Germline V CDR1 and CDR2: SQVTM, ANQGSEA. The length of the CDR3 is 12 residues. Deletions cut 0 bases from V and 14 bases from J, with 16 bases between. CDR3 coding DNA: TGCAGCGTTGAAGATCAAACAGCCTCTGGGTTCTTT. This translates into CSVEDQTASGFF.

The gene calls are TRBV24-1 and TRBJ2-1; TRBD2 matches at 8 bases. The germline gives CDR1 KGHDR, CDR2 SFDVKD. The CDR3 totals 18 residues. V gave up 1 base and J gave up 5 bases; unmatched junction bases: 12. The CDR3 coding sequence is TGTGCCACCAGTGATTTTTATTCCCATAGCGGGACCCACAATGAGCAGTTCTTC. Translation: CATSDFYSHSGTHNEQFF.

This clonotype was counted between two and nine times. The J gene is TRBJ1-6, the V gene TRBV19; a weak D match, TRBD1 (5 bases). V was trimmed by 3 bases and J by 6 bases, leaving 9 bases between them. The V gene's germline CDR1 is LNHDA and CDR2 SQIVND (reference sequence). The CDR3 is 14 residues long. CDR3 bases: TGTGCCAGTAGTATTGAGACAGCTAATTCACCCCTCCACTTT. It specifies CASSIETANSPLHF.

The gene calls are TRBV29-1 and TRBJ2-7; a weak D match, TRBD1 (6 bases). This CDR3 spans 12 amino acids. CDR1 and CDR2 from the germline V gene are SQVTM and ANQGSEA. With 3 bases removed from V and 2 bases from J, the gap between germline ends came to 8 bases. Here the CDR3 DNA reads TGCAGCGTTGAGGACAGAGCCTACGAGCAGTACTTC. Translating gives CSVEDRAYEQYF.

The genes are TRBV13 and TRBJ2-5; 7 nucleotides line up with TRBD2. Trimming took 5 bases from V and 1 from J; bases not matched to a gene: 7. CDR3 length equals 15 residues. The V gene's germline CDR1 is PRHDT and CDR2 FYEKMQ (reference sequence). The CDR3 sequence is CASSPPSGIQETQYF. The CDR3 DNA reads TGTGCCAGCAGCCCCCCTAGCGGTATCCAAGAGACCCAGTACTTC.

The V gene is TRBV6-5, the J gene TRBJ2-5, with D possibly being TRBD2 (6 bases). This CDR3 has 14 amino acids. Germline assignment: CDR1 MNHEY and CDR2 SVGAGI. V lost 7 bases to trimming and J lost 0 bases, with 12 bases between them. CDR3 nucleotides: TGTGCCAGCATGGGTAGCGGACACCAAGAGACCCAGTACTTC. It encodes CASMGSGHQETQYF.

V gene TRBV7-9 combines with J gene TRBJ2-5, with D maybe TRBD1 (5 bases). The CDR3 length is 12 residues. CDR1 and CDR2 (germline): SEHNR, FQNEAQ (reference sequence). Trimming removed 5 bases at V and 10 bases at J, with 14 bases between. Here the CDR3 DNA reads TGTGCCAGCAGCGGGCAGGGATTAGTCCAGTACTTC. Amino acid sequence: CASSGQGLVQYF.

This clonotype was recorded only once. The chain carries TRBV20-1 and TRBJ2-1; D remains ambiguous. This CDR3 region has 16 residues. Germline assignment: CDR1 DFQATT and CDR2 SNEGSKA (reference sequence). The V gene lost 2 bases and the J gene lost 8 bases, with 22 bases spanning the gap. The CDR3 reads CSARLDGSPYTDEQFF. CDR3 DNA sequence: TGCAGTGCTAGATTGGACGGCTCGCCCTATACCGATGAGCAGTTCTTC.

V is TRBV12-5 and J is TRBJ1-1; 7 bases line up with TRBD1. V was pared by 6 bases and J by 1 base, with 5 bases of the junction left unmatched. The CDR3 has 14 amino acids. Looked up from germline, CDR1 is LGHNT and CDR2 is FRNRAP. CDR3 DNA sequence: TGTGCTAGTGGCCCCGGGGACAGGAACACTGAAGCTTTCTTT. It is translated as CASGPGDRNTEAFF. Filled out from reference TRBV12-5 and TRBJ1-1, the complete variable domain reads DARVTQTPRHKVTEMGQEVTMRCQPILGHNTVFWYRQTMMQGLELLAYFRNRAPLDDSGMPKDRFSAEMPDATLATLKIQPSEPRDSAVYFCASGPGDRNTEAFFGQGTRLTVV.

This clonotype came up once. The chain uses TRBV20-1 and TRBJ2-2, with D unclear. V was shortened by 6 bases and J by 5 bases, with 10 bases between the two germline ends. The germline CDR1 and CDR2 sequences are DFQATT and SNEGSKA (reference sequence). This CDR3 has 12 residues. CDR3 nucleotide sequence: TGCAGTGCCAAGGACGGGACCGGGGAGCTGTTTTTT. This sequence encodes CSAKDGTGELFF.

The chain uses TRBV29-1 and TRBJ1-2; 8 nucleotides align to TRBD1. The V and J ends lost 3 bases and 3 bases, in that order; junction bases with no gene match: 6. The CDR3 has 14 amino acids. The germline gives CDR1 SQVTM, CDR2 ANQGSEA. The CDR3 coding sequence is TGCAGCGTTGATGGTGGACAGGGAGACTATGGCTACACCTTC. It is translated as CSVDGGQGDYGYTF.

As concerns this clonotype: One end of the junction varies from germline; a read error may be responsible. This sequence joins TRBV12-3 or TRBV12-4 and TRBJ2-5, with 9 positions matching TRBD2. The CDR3 consists of 14 residues. CDR3 DNA: TGTGCCAGCAGTGGACTAGCGCTACAAGGGACCCAGTACTTC. This sequence encodes CASSGLALQGTQYF.

This chain links TRBV27 with TRBJ2-1, with 8 nucleotides matching TRBD2. V shed 5 bases and J 9 bases; nucleotides not matched to a gene: 12. There are 15 residues in the CDR3. The germline CDR1 and CDR2 sequences are MNHEY and SMNVEV (reference sequence). As DNA, the CDR3 is TGTGCCAGCAGTCTCCCGGGACTAGTGGGAAGTGAGCAGTTCTTC. This translates into CASSLPGLVGSEQFF.

The J gene is TRBJ1-1, the V gene TRBV2; 7 bases agree with TRBD1. V lost 2 bases, J lost 1 base, and 10 bases stayed unmatched. Germline V gives CDR1 SNHLY, CDR2 FYNNEI. CDR3 size: 17 residues. As DNA, the CDR3 is TGTGCCAGCAGTGAATACAGGGGAATGTACGCGAACACTGAAGCTTTCTTT. As protein: CASSEYRGMYANTEAFF.

The rearrangement joins TRBV7-9 to TRBJ2-1, with TRBD2 as a possible D gene (6 bases). The CDR3 contains 15 residues. CDR1 SEHNR and CDR2 FQNEAQ come from the germline V gene (reference sequence). Trimming left V 5 bases short and J 5 bases short, with 16 bases between. DNA for the CDR3: TGTGCCAGCAGCCCAGGGAGGTTTGGCCACAATGAGCAGTTCTTC. It encodes CASSPGRFGHNEQFF.

This clonotype appeared a single time. The genes are TRBV13 and TRBJ2-3, with 7 bases identical to TRBD1. The ends lost 4 bases at V and 1 base at J; junction bases unmatched: 5. The CDR3 runs to 15 residues. The germline V gene has CDR1 PRHDT and CDR2 FYEKMQ (reference sequence). CDR3 protein: CASSSRQGRTDTQYF. The CDR3 nucleotides read TGTGCCAGCAGCTCACGACAGGGACGCACAGATACGCAGTATTTT. The full variable domain, rest sourced from reference TRBV13 and TRBJ2-3, is AAGVIQSPRHLIKEKRETATLKCYPIPRHDTVYWYQQGPGQDPQFLISFYEKMQSDKGSIPDRFSAQQFSDYHSELNMSSLELGDSALYFCASSSRQGRTDTQYFGPGTRLTVL.

CDR3 loop: CASSVDGAGGNTEAFF. CDR3 DNA: TGTGCCAGCAGCGTAGATGGTGCAGGGGGGAACACTGAAGCTTTCTTT. J is TRBJ1-1 and V is TRBV9, with TRBD1 matching 7 bases. The CDR3 is made up of 16 amino acids. Trimming cost V 0 bases and J 1 base; bases outside gene matches: 6. Per the germline V gene, CDR1 is SGDLS and CDR2 is YYNGEE.

The chain couples TRBV9 to TRBJ2-4, with unresolved D. The CDR3 sequence is 13 residues long. V lost 6 bases and J lost 8, with 15 bases in between. Germline CDR1 SGDLS, CDR2 YYNGEE. CDR3 amino acids: CASTDGWSDIQYF. CDR3 bases: TGTGCCAGCACGGACGGATGGAGCGACATTCAGTACTTC.

The J gene is TRBJ2-4, the V gene TRBV15; D uncertain. V lost 5 bases and J lost 0, with 8 bases in between. Germline V gene data show CDR1 as LNHNV and CDR2 as YYDKDF (reference sequence). The CDR3 extends over 14 amino acids. In DNA form, the CDR3 reads TGTGCCACCAGCGGTGGTAAAGCCAAAAACATTCAGTACTTC. It encodes CATSGGKAKNIQYF.

This chain joins TRBV20-1 and TRBJ2-3; weak D call: TRBD2 (5 bases). Germline V gene data show CDR1 as DFQATT and CDR2 as SNEGSKA (reference sequence). V gave up 5 bases and J gave up 0 bases, with 18 bases separating them. The CDR3 spans 16 residues. DNA for the CDR3: TGCAGTGCTCGAGGAAGTGTAGCGACTAGCACAGATACGCAGTATTTT. This codes for CSARGSVATSTDTQYF.

This chain links TRBV15 with TRBJ1-5; maybe TRBD1 (6 bases). The CDR3 is 17 amino acids. The V and J ends lost 4 bases and 0 bases respectively, with 16 bases between them. Germline-derived CDR1 and CDR2 are LNHNV and YYDKDF (reference sequence). The CDR3 sequence: CATSTLPHRDSNQPQHF. The DNA of the CDR3 is TGTGCCACCAGCACCTTACCCCACAGGGATAGCAATCAGCCCCAGCATTTT.

This clonotype was recorded once. The chain combines TRBV12-3 or TRBV12-4 with TRBJ2-3; D might be TRBD2 (6 bases). The ends were cut back, 2 bases at V and 4 bases at J, with 13 bases in the middle. The length of the CDR3 is 15 residues. The CDR3 DNA is TGTGCCAGCAGTTTACTTTCCGGGGGTTCAGATACGCAGTATTTT. It specifies CASSLLSGGSDTQYF.

The chain has TRBV20-1 and TRBJ2-2; 10 nucleotides agree with TRBD2. The V gene end was trimmed by 0 bases and the J gene end by 7 bases; junction bases not matched to a gene: 5. Germline lookup yields CDR1 DFQATT and CDR2 SNEGSKA (reference sequence). CDR3 length: 15 amino acids. DNA of the CDR3: TGCAGTGCTAGAGATTTCCTAGCGGGAGTCGGGGAGCTGTTTTTT. It translates to CSARDFLAGVGELFF.

This clonotype showed up just once. The CDR3 sequence is CASSQVAGSAKNIQYF. The CDR3 DNA reads TGTGCCAGCAGCCAAGTTGCCGGGAGTGCCAAAAACATTCAGTACTTC. The chain has TRBV3-1 and TRBJ2-4; perhaps TRBD2 as D (6 bases). This CDR3 contains 16 residues. Per germline, CDR1 LGHDT and CDR2 YNNKEL (reference sequence). The V and J ends lost 1 base and 1 base respectively, with 11 bases between them.

This rearrangement joins TRBV28 to TRBJ2-7, with a weak D call TRBD1 (6 bases). The CDR3 has 14 amino acids. Germline values: CDR1 MDHEN, CDR2 SYDVKM. V lost 3 bases, J lost 0 bases, and 9 bases lay in between. For the CDR3, the DNA is TGTGCCAGCAGTTTCCAGGGGAGCTCCTACGAGCAGTACTTC. Translating gives CASSFQGSSYEQYF.